Shown below are 16 T cell receptor beta chains from a single sample sequenced in a study of blood T cell repertoires in COVID-19. The table came from immunoSEQ multiplex PCR; TCRdb's copy has only in-frame clones and leaves some out. The sample gives about 280,000 clones, 70% to 90% of which show up once; about 12% is in the top ten. Sequencing used peripheral blood. These receptors came from a woman aged 70 to 79 with COVID-19, enrolled during active disease.

The chain links TRBV11-1 to TRBJ2-3, with a weak D call TRBD2 (6 bases). Trimming cost V 1 base and J 3 bases, with 14 bases left between them. The germline gives CDR1 SGHAT, CDR2 FQDESV (reference sequence). The CDR3 consists of 16 residues. CDR3 nucleotides: TGTGCCAGCAGCTTAGAAGATGGGGGGTGGACAGATACGCAGTATTTT. Protein sequence: CASSLEDGGWTDTQYF. Combining the CDR3 with reference TRBV11-1 and TRBJ2-3 gives the whole variable domain EAEVAQSPRYKITEKSQAVAFWCDPISGHATLYWYRQILGQGPELLVQFQDESVVDDSQLPKDRFSAERLKGVDSTLKIQPAELGDSAMYLCASSLEDGGWTDTQYFGPGTRLTVL.

The V call is TRBV30, the J call TRBJ1-2; D not certain. CDR3 length equals 13 residues. Germline values: CDR1 GTSNPN, CDR2 SVGIG (reference sequence). Trimming removed 0 bases at V and 7 bases at J, with 12 bases between. This CDR3 reads CAWSVDGMGGYTF. The CDR3 bases are TGTGCCTGGAGTGTAGACGGGATGGGTGGCTACACCTTC.

The rearrangement links TRBV30 to TRBJ1-5; D unresolved. V was shortened by 3 bases and J by 1 base, with 16 bases between the two germline ends. CDR1 and CDR2 (germline): GTSNPN, SVGIG (reference sequence). There are 16 residues in the CDR3. The CDR3 reads CAWSVANGYSNQPQHF. CDR3 nucleotides: TGTGCCTGGAGCGTAGCCAACGGGTACAGCAATCAGCCCCAGCATTTT. The whole variable domain, filled in from reference TRBV30 and TRBJ1-5, reads SQTIHQWPATLVQPVGSPLSLECTVEGTSNPNLYWYRQAAGRGLQLLFYSVGIGQISSEVPQNLSASRPQDRQFILSSKKLLLSDSGFYLCAWSVANGYSNQPQHFGDGTRLSIL.

The genes are TRBV6-2 or TRBV6-3 and TRBJ1-1; 7 bases are shared with TRBD1. CDR3 length equals 17 residues. The trim removed 0 bases at V and 3 bases at J, leaving 10 bases unmatched. Germline CDR1 MNHEY, CDR2 SVGEGT. For the CDR3, the DNA is TGTGCCAGCAGTTACTCGAGGCAGGGGGTGTCGCACACTGAAGCTTTCTTT. This codes for CASSYSRQGVSHTEAFF.

The rearrangement uses TRBV29-1 and TRBJ1-2; D ambiguous. The CDR3 sequence is 11 residues long. Germline V lookup: CDR1 SQVTM, CDR2 ANQGSEA. Trimming pared 3 bases from V and 7 bases from J, leaving 9 bases between. The DNA of the CDR3 is TGCAGCGTTGATTCCTCGGGTGGCTACACCTTC. Protein product: CSVDSSGGYTF.

J is TRBJ2-1 and V is TRBV21-1; the table's D call, TRBD1, has no DNA check behind it. TRBV21-1 is reported as a pseudogene. The CDR3 is 13 amino acids. DNA for the CDR3: TGTGCCAGCTTCTTGGACAGGGACAATGAGCAGTTCTTC. Its protein is CASFLDRDNEQFF.

The chain recombines TRBV30 with TRBJ2-7; 10 positions match TRBD1. The V gene end was trimmed by 3 bases and the J gene end by 2 bases; junction bases not matched to a gene: 4. The germline CDR1 and CDR2 sequences are GTSNPN and SVGIG (reference sequence). The CDR3 loop spans 14 amino acids. CDR3 coding DNA: TGTGCCTGGAGCCGGGACAGGGGACCCTACGAGCAGTACTTC. It codes for CAWSRDRGPYEQYF.

This chain connects TRBV18 to TRBJ1-1; no definite D call. Germline CDR1 KGHSH, CDR2 LQKENI. This CDR3 region has 12 residues. V shed 5 bases and J shed 6 bases, with 10 bases lying between them. The CDR3 sequence: CASSDLRAEAFF. The CDR3 DNA follows: TGTGCCAGCTCAGACTTACGAGCTGAAGCTTTCTTT.

Only one count was recorded for this clone. The CDR3 loop reads CASEKDRESEQFF. The CDR3, as DNA: TGCGCCAGCGAAAAGGACCGGGAGAGTGAGCAGTTCTTC. The rearrangement links TRBV5-1 to TRBJ2-1, with D tentatively TRBD2 (6 bases). The CDR3 length is 13 residues. Trimming pared 7 bases from V and 9 bases from J, leaving 17 bases between. The germline gives CDR1 SGHRS, CDR2 YFSETQ. Combining the CDR3 with reference TRBV5-1 and TRBJ2-1 gives the whole variable domain KAGVTQTPRYLIKTRGQQVTLSCSPISGHRSVSWYQQTPGQGLQFLFEYFSETQRNKGNFPGRFSGRQFSNSRSEMNVSTLELGDSALYLCASEKDRESEQFFGPGTRLTVL.

The V and J genes are TRBV2 and TRBJ2-7; 10 bases are shared with TRBD2. This CDR3 is 19 amino acids long. Germline V gene sequence: CDR1 SNHLY, CDR2 FYNNEI. Trimming removed 3 bases from V and 1 base from J; junction bases left unmatched: 15. The CDR3 loop is CASSDEPLGSGGLSYEQYF. CDR3 DNA sequence: TGTGCCAGCAGTGATGAGCCCCTAGGTAGCGGGGGGTTGTCCTACGAGCAGTACTTC.

The gene calls are TRBV28 and TRBJ1-4, with 12 bases identical to TRBD1. The CDR3 has 17 residues. CDR1 MDHEN and CDR2 SYDVKM come from the germline V gene. V gave up 2 bases and J gave up 3 bases; unmatched junction bases: 4. CDR3 sequence reads: CASSLGTGGAANEKLFF. As DNA, the CDR3 is TGTGCCAGCAGTTTAGGGACAGGGGGCGCCGCTAATGAAAAACTGTTTTTT.

This sequence joins TRBV28 and TRBJ2-3; TRBD1 might be the D (5 bases). Per germline, CDR1 MDHEN and CDR2 SYDVKM. The CDR3 has 14 residues. V lost 2 bases and J 2 bases, leaving 8 bases between the germline ends. The CDR3 nucleotides read TGTGCCAGCAGTTTAGCAGGGTCCACAGATACGCAGTATTTT. Protein product: CASSLAGSTDTQYF.

The V gene is TRBV24-1, the J gene TRBJ1-2; 10 nucleotides line up with TRBD1. CDR1 is KGHDR and CDR2 is SFDVKD in the germline V gene. V lost 3 bases, J lost 6 bases, and 3 bases stayed unmatched. The CDR3 length is 14 residues. The CDR3 nucleotides read TGTGCCACCAGTGATCCCGGGACAGGGGATGGCTACACCTTC. Amino acids: CATSDPGTGDGYTF.

The gene calls are TRBV4-3 and TRBJ2-2; weak D call: TRBD2 (5 bases). V lost 0 bases to trimming and J lost 3 bases, with 14 bases between them. This CDR3 has 17 amino acids. CDR1 and CDR2 from the germline V gene are LGHNA and YSLEER. CDR3 bases: TGCGCCAGCAGCCAAGATTCGCGGCTAGCAGACACCGGGGAGCTGTTTTTT. Its protein is CASSQDSRLADTGELFF.

The rearrangement uses TRBV5-1 and TRBJ1-2; 10 bases match TRBD1. The J segment lost 8 bases and the V segment lost 5 bases, leaving 12 bases of the junction unmatched. CDR1 and CDR2 (germline): SGHRS, YFSETQ. The CDR3 loop spans 15 amino acids. The CDR3: CASSPETGGLDGYTF. In DNA form, the CDR3 reads TGCGCCAGCAGTCCCGAGACAGGGGGCTTGGACGGCTACACCTTC. Together with reference TRBV5-1 and TRBJ1-2, the CDR3 gives the full variable domain: KAGVTQTPRYLIKTRGQQVTLSCSPISGHRSVSWYQQTPGQGLQFLFEYFSETQRNKGNFPGRFSGRQFSNSRSEMNVSTLELGDSALYLCASSPETGGLDGYTFGSGTRLTVV.

The genes are TRBV18 and TRBJ1-1, with a possible D match to TRBD1 (5 bases). V was cut by 0 bases and J by 0 bases, with 11 bases left in between. CDR3 size: 16 residues. CDR1 and CDR2 (germline): KGHSH, LQKENI. CDR3 residues: CASSPPTRTLNTEAFF. The CDR3 coding sequence is TGTGCCAGCTCACCACCGACTCGGACACTGAACACTGAAGCTTTCTTT.